The 5 T cell receptor beta chains below were found in one sample sequenced in a study of early T cells in non-severe SARS-CoV-2 infection. TCRdb reanalysed the 5' RACE reads using MiXCR and keeps one entry per CDR3 protein. Here the sample spans fewer than 35,000 distinct CDR3 sequences, less than 6% being singletons. Sequencing was done on a sample of whole blood. These receptors were collected from an adult who was a healthcare worker with PCR-confirmed SARS-CoV-2 infection or an uninfected control (not recorded which).

This clonotype has more than one count but fewer than ten. V usage is TRBV2 and J usage is TRBJ2-6; no clear D. The germline V gene encodes CDR1 SNHLY and CDR2 FYNNEI. Trimming took 3 bases from V and 0 from J, leaving 9 bases between them. The CDR3 is 16 residues long. CDR3 in amino acids: CASSDPTASGANVLTF. CDR3 bases: TGTGCCAGCAGTGACCCGACGGCCTCTGGGGCCAACGTCCTGACTTTC. Full variable domain (missing parts from reference TRBV2 and TRBJ2-6): EPEVTQTPSHQVTQMGQEVILRCVPISNHLYFYWYRQILGQKVEFLVSFYNNEISEKSEIFDDQFSVERPDGSNFTLKIRSTKLEDSAMYFCASSDPTASGANVLTFGAGSRLTVL.

The chain is built from TRBV5-6 and TRBJ1-1; TRBD1 matches at 7 bases. The CDR3 sequence is 15 residues long. Germline assignment: CDR1 SGHDT and CDR2 YYEEEE. V lost 4 bases, J lost 2 bases, and 8 bases stayed unmatched. Here the CDR3 DNA reads TGTGCCAGCAGCCAAACCGACAGGGAAAACACTGAAGCTTTCTTT. Amino acids: CASSQTDRENTEAFF. Together with reference TRBV5-6 and TRBJ1-1, the CDR3 gives the full variable domain: DAGVTQSPTHLIKTRGQQVTLRCSPKSGHDTVSWYQQALGQGPQFIFQYYEEEERQRGNFPDRFSGHQFPNYSSELNVNALLLGDSALYLCASSQTDRENTEAFFGQGTRLTVV.

This clonotype was seen ten or more times. This chain connects TRBV7-2 to TRBJ2-2; TRBD1 is a possible D gene (6 bases). CDR3 length: 13 amino acids. Trimming stripped 7 bases from V and 6 bases from J, with 12 bases between. CDR1 is SGHTA, CDR2 FQGNSA, per germline. The CDR3 coding sequence is TGTGCCAGCAACAGGGATCCGTCCGGGGAGCTGTTTTTT. Its protein product is CASNRDPSGELFF.

This clonotype was observed many times. The chain joins TRBV7-2 to TRBJ1-6; D perhaps matches TRBD1 (5 bases). This CDR3 contains 16 residues. The V end was cut by 5 bases, the J end by 6 bases, with 17 bases between. The germline V gene has CDR1 SGHTA and CDR2 FQGNSA. CDR3 in amino acids: CASSPGGGRSNSPLHF. The CDR3 nucleotides are TGTGCCAGCAGCCCCGGGGGGGGTAGGAGTAATTCACCCCTCCACTTT.

This clonotype has at least ten counts. This chain uses TRBV27 with TRBJ2-5; D remains ambiguous. Deletions cut 4 bases from V and 2 bases from J, with 11 bases between. The CDR3 sequence is 14 residues long. Germline CDR1 reads MNHEY; CDR2 reads SMNVEV (reference sequence). Here the CDR3 DNA reads TGTGCCAGCAGTTCCTCCTCATCTCAAGAGACCCAGTACTTC. This sequence encodes CASSSSSSQETQYF.